Shown below are 30 T cell receptor beta chains from a single sample sequenced in a study of cytomegalovirus exposure and HLA in healthy donors. The primer mix had 60 Vbeta and 13 Jbeta primers. Generated by immunoSEQ multiplex PCR, the TCRdb table keeps only in-frame clones and is missing some. The repertoire holds about 160,000 clones, with 82% as singletons. Sequenced: PBMCs. All receptors come from a girl aged 2 to 9 in good health and CMV-seropositive.

V and J are TRBV6-6 and TRBJ2-7, with 9 bases that match TRBD2. The CDR3 spans 15 residues. CDR1 is MNHNY and CDR2 is SVGAGI in the germline V gene (reference sequence). Unmatched junction bases numbered 6, after V lost 4 bases and J lost 2 bases. CDR3 nucleotide sequence: TGTGCCAGCAGTTCACTAGCGGGTCGCACCTACGAGCAGTACTTC. Protein product: CASSSLAGRTYEQYF.

There are many counts of this clone. This specimen includes other DNA sequences encoding the same CDR3. The gene calls are TRBV4-2 and TRBJ2-7; 10 bases are shared with TRBD2. V shed 1 base and J 0 bases; nucleotides not matched to a gene: 0. Per germline, CDR1 LGHNA and CDR2 YNFKEQ. The CDR3 has 15 residues. The CDR3 loop reads CASSQGLAGSYEQYF. For the CDR3, the DNA is TGTGCCAGCAGCCAAGGACTAGCGGGCTCCTACGAGCAGTACTTC.

This chain links TRBV5-1 with TRBJ2-7; D not certain. V was clipped by 0 bases and J by 1 base, with 5 bases between them. The germline gives CDR1 SGHRS, CDR2 YFSETQ. The length of the CDR3 is 13 residues. The CDR3 DNA follows: TGCGCCAGCAGCTTGGCCACATCCTACGAGCAGTACTTC. It encodes CASSLATSYEQYF. Drawing the rest from reference TRBV5-1 and TRBJ2-7, the complete variable domain is KAGVTQTPRYLIKTRGQQVTLSCSPISGHRSVSWYQQTPGQGLQFLFEYFSETQRNKGNFPGRFSGRQFSNSRSEMNVSTLELGDSALYLCASSLATSYEQYFGPGTRLTVT.

The chain is built from TRBV5-5 and TRBJ2-7, with TRBD2 matching 7 bases. Germline CDR1 is SGHKS and CDR2 is YYEKEE (reference sequence). This CDR3 is built from 14 residues. J lost 4 bases, V lost 4 bases, and 8 bases had no gene match. The CDR3 sequence: CASSGGGIGYEQYF. CDR3 nucleotide sequence: TGTGCCAGCAGCGGGGGGGGTATCGGGTACGAGCAGTACTTC.

This chain joins TRBV11-3 and TRBJ2-1; 11 bases are a match to TRBD2. Germline V gives CDR1 SGHNT, CDR2 YENEEA. The CDR3 runs 15 residues. The V and J ends lost 5 bases and 2 bases, in that order; junction bases with no gene match: 2. For the CDR3, the DNA is TGTGCCAGCAGCGCGGGACTAGCGGCCTACAATGAGCAGTTCTTC. Amino acid sequence: CASSAGLAAYNEQFF.

J is TRBJ2-5 and V is TRBV5-1; a weak D match, TRBD2 (5 bases). V was clipped by 4 bases and J by 5 bases, with 15 bases between them. Germline CDR1 is SGHRS and CDR2 is YFSETQ. The CDR3 totals 14 residues. The CDR3 spells CASSPNLAGETQYF. CDR3 in DNA: TGCGCCAGCAGCCCAAACCTAGCCGGGGAGACCCAGTACTTC.

This clone was detected only once. V usage is TRBV7-6 and J usage is TRBJ2-5, with 11 positions matching TRBD1. Germline CDR1 is SGHVS and CDR2 is FNYEAQ. J was trimmed by 6 bases and V by 5 bases; bases with no gene match: 11. CDR3 size: 16 residues. Here the CDR3 reads CASSPLRTGGSQTQYF. CDR3 sequence (DNA): TGTGCCAGCAGCCCCCTGCGGACAGGGGGCAGTCAGACCCAGTACTTC.

The chain combines TRBV28 with TRBJ2-7; TRBD2 agrees at 7 bases. The CDR3 loop spans 15 amino acids. With 6 bases clipped from V and 3 bases from J, the junction kept 11 bases outside the gene matches. Germline CDR1 is MDHEN and CDR2 is SYDVKM. CDR3 coding DNA: TGTGCCAGCAGCAACCTACGCGGGGAGGGCTACGAGCAGTACTTC. Residues: CASSNLRGEGYEQYF.

The chain couples TRBV6-1 to TRBJ1-5, with D tentatively TRBD1 (5 bases). CDR3 length equals 12 residues. Trimming cost V 6 bases and J 3 bases, with 6 bases left between them. Germline values: CDR1 MNHNS, CDR2 SASEGT. The CDR3 DNA follows: TGTGCCAGCAGAGGGGTCAATCAGCCCCAGCATTTT. It is translated as CASRGVNQPQHF.

This clone was observed a few times. V and J are TRBV30 and TRBJ1-6, with 9 bases aligning to TRBD1. V dropped 3 bases and J dropped 7; count of bases not matched to a gene: 4. The CDR3 loop spans 14 amino acids. CDR1 GTSNPN and CDR2 SVGIG come from the germline V gene (reference sequence). CDR3 in amino acids: CAWRATGGNSPLHF. The CDR3 bases are TGTGCCTGGAGGGCGACAGGGGGGAATTCACCCCTCCACTTT. Looking up the rest from reference TRBV30 and TRBJ1-6 gives the full variable domain: SQTIHQWPATLVQPVGSPLSLECTVEGTSNPNLYWYRQAAGRGLQLLFYSVGIGQISSEVPQNLSASRPQDRQFILSSKKLLLSDSGFYLCAWRATGGNSPLHFGNGTRLTVT.

In this sample, this clone turned up once. The genes are TRBV5-1 and TRBJ1-1; maybe TRBD1 (5 bases). The CDR3 runs 12 residues. V was shortened by 3 bases and J by 5 bases, with 8 bases between the two germline ends. Germline V gives CDR1 SGHRS, CDR2 YFSETQ. CDR3 DNA sequence: TGCGCCAGCAGCTCGGGGGGAACTGAAGCTTTCTTT. Residues: CASSSGGTEAFF.

A few counts support this clone. The chain has TRBV30 and TRBJ1-1, with 7 bases lining up with TRBD1. The CDR3 has 13 residues. Germline-derived CDR1 and CDR2 are GTSNPN and SVGIG (reference sequence). After removal of 5 bases from V and 5 bases from J, the junction contained 8 bases not matched to a gene. CDR3: CAWGAGGRTEAFF. The DNA of the CDR3 is TGTGCCTGGGGGGCAGGGGGGCGAACTGAAGCTTTCTTT.

CDR3 in amino acids: CASSGTGESDTQYF. The CDR3 DNA is TGTGCCAGTTCCGGGACAGGGGAGTCAGATACGCAGTATTTT. The rearrangement uses TRBV6-4 and TRBJ2-3, with TRBD1 matching over 10 bases. Unmatched junction bases numbered 7, after V lost 9 bases and J lost 4 bases. The CDR3 is made up of 14 amino acids. Germline CDR1 reads MRHNA; CDR2 reads SNTAGT.

The chain employs TRBV27 and TRBJ2-3, with D perhaps TRBD1 (6 bases). CDR3 length equals 15 residues. Germline assignment: CDR1 MNHEY and CDR2 SMNVEV (reference sequence). V shed 7 bases and J shed 3 bases, with 17 bases lying between them. The CDR3 DNA follows: TGTGCCAGCACCCTTAGTATAGGGGGAACAGATACGCAGTATTTT. This sequence encodes CASTLSIGGTDTQYF.

This sequence joins TRBV7-8 and TRBJ2-1, with 9 bases fitting TRBD2. The CDR3 is 16 residues long. J lost 6 bases, V lost 1 base, and 7 bases had no gene match. Germline V gene sequence: CDR1 SGHVS, CDR2 FQNEAQ. The CDR3 sequence: CASSLVAGALANEQFF. CDR3 bases: TGTGCCAGCAGCTTAGTAGCGGGGGCCCTAGCCAATGAGCAGTTCTTC.

This rearrangement joins TRBV7-9 to TRBJ2-5; 12 bases agree with TRBD1. Germline V lookup: CDR1 SEHNR, CDR2 FQNEAQ (reference sequence). The CDR3 consists of 17 residues. V was pared by 6 bases and J by 4 bases, with 12 bases of the junction left unmatched. The CDR3 loop reads CASSSNLGTGGLETQYF. Written as DNA, the CDR3 is TGTGCCAGCAGTTCGAACCTCGGGACAGGGGGCTTAGAGACCCAGTACTTC.

V gene TRBV5-1 combines with J gene TRBJ2-1, with unresolved D. The CDR3 is 14 amino acids. Germline loops: CDR1 SGHRS, CDR2 YFSETQ. With 1 base removed from V and 8 bases from J, the gap between germline ends came to 13 bases. The CDR3 spells CASSLKLSNYEQFF. The CDR3 DNA reads TGCGCCAGCAGCTTGAAACTATCAAACTATGAGCAGTTCTTC.

V usage is TRBV5-1 and J usage is TRBJ2-5, with D hard to call. The length of the CDR3 is 12 residues. CDR1 SGHRS and CDR2 YFSETQ come from the germline V gene. V shed 0 bases and J shed 4 bases, with 4 bases lying between them. As DNA, the CDR3 is TGCGCCAGCAGCTTGGCCCGAGAGACCCAGTACTTC. This gives the protein CASSLARETQYF.

The chain links TRBV27 to TRBJ1-1, with TRBD1 as a possible D gene (5 bases). Germline V gene data show CDR1 as MNHEY and CDR2 as SMNVEV (reference sequence). V was shortened by 4 bases and J by 1 base, with 10 bases between the two germline ends. This CDR3 contains 14 residues. CDR3: CASSSTGGNTEAFF. The CDR3 nucleotides read TGTGCCAGCAGTTCTACAGGTGGGAACACTGAAGCTTTCTTT.

This clone was recorded only once. The chain has TRBV6-1 and TRBJ2-7, with 14 nucleotides matching TRBD2. The CDR3 sequence is 14 residues long. Trimming took 8 bases from V and 3 from J; bases not matched to a gene: 3. Germline assignment: CDR1 MNHNS and CDR2 SASEGT. Written as DNA, the CDR3 is TGTGCCAGCTTAGGACTAGCGGGAGGCTACGAGCAGTACTTC. This translates into CASLGLAGGYEQYF.

This clone has more than one count but fewer than ten. V gene TRBV6-1 combines with J gene TRBJ2-1, with 8 positions matching TRBD1. The germline V gene has CDR1 MNHNS and CDR2 SASEGT. The CDR3 runs to 17 residues. Germline trimming cut 1 base from V and 8 bases from J; bases unmatched to any gene: 13. CDR3 in DNA: TGTGCCAGCAGTGAAGAAATGGTGGACAGGGCCAACGATGAGCAGTTCTTC. Protein: CASSEEMVDRANDEQFF.

The chain is built from TRBV30 and TRBJ2-7; the match to TRBD1 covers 9 bases. CDR1 and CDR2 (germline): GTSNPN, SVGIG (reference sequence). Trimming took 5 bases from V and 6 from J; bases not matched to a gene: 5. This CDR3 region has 12 residues. CDR3 amino acids: CAWGTGSGEQYF. The CDR3 nucleotides read TGTGCCTGGGGGACAGGGTCCGGCGAGCAGTACTTC.

This sequence joins TRBV6-5 and TRBJ2-7; 10 bases line up with TRBD2. CDR1 and CDR2 (germline): MNHEY, SVGAGI. After removal of 6 bases from V and 2 bases from J, the junction contained 7 bases not matched to a gene. The CDR3 runs 15 residues. The chain's CDR3 is CASSTLAGGTYEQYF. DNA for the CDR3: TGTGCCAGCAGCACCTTAGCGGGAGGTACCTACGAGCAGTACTTC.

The V call is TRBV11-2, the J call TRBJ2-4; 9 bases line up with TRBD2. Germline-derived CDR1 and CDR2 are SGHAT and FQNNGV. J lost 8 bases, V lost 5 bases, and 10 bases had no gene match. The CDR3 covers 15 residues. The CDR3 coding sequence is TGTGCCAGCAGCCGCGCGGGAGGGTATGCGGACATTCAGTACTTC. Protein sequence: CASSRAGGYADIQYF.

CDR3 sequence (DNA): TGTGCCAGCAGTTTAACCCCGAGGGTAGCGGGAGAAGAGACCCAGTACTTC. Translating it yields CASSLTPRVAGEETQYF. V gene TRBV28 combines with J gene TRBJ2-5, with 9 nucleotides matching TRBD2. The V gene end was trimmed by 2 bases and the J gene end by 3 bases; junction bases not matched to a gene: 10. The CDR3 spans 17 residues. CDR1 and CDR2 (germline): MDHEN, SYDVKM. The whole variable domain, filled in from reference TRBV28 and TRBJ2-5, reads DVKVTQSSRYLVKRTGEKVFLECVQDMDHENMFWYRQDPGLGLRLIYFSYDVKMKEKGDIPEGYSVSREKKERFSLILESASTNQTSMYLCASSLTPRVAGEETQYFGPGTRLLVL.

There are a few counts of this clone. The chain employs TRBV7-2 and TRBJ2-6; 7 bases align to TRBD1. Germline trimming cut 2 bases from V and 0 bases from J; bases unmatched to any gene: 10. This CDR3 has 19 amino acids. The germline V gene has CDR1 SGHTA and CDR2 FQGNSA. CDR3 region: CASSLTRQGFSSGANVLTF. For the CDR3, the DNA is TGTGCCAGCAGCTTAACGCGACAGGGTTTTTCCTCTGGGGCCAACGTCCTGACTTTC. Using reference TRBV7-2 and TRBJ2-6 for the parts outside the CDR3, the full variable domain is GAGVSQSPSNKVTEKGKDVELRCDPISGHTALYWYRQSLGQGLEFLIYFQGNSAPDKSGLPSDRFSAERTGGSVSTLTIQRTQQEDSAVYLCASSLTRQGFSSGANVLTFGAGSRLTVL.

The rearrangement uses TRBV7-9 and TRBJ1-5, with a tentative D call TRBD1 (5 bases). The V and J ends lost 1 base and 5 bases respectively, with 9 bases between them. From germline, CDR1 is SEHNR and CDR2 FQNEAQ (reference sequence). The CDR3 has 14 amino acids. CDR3 residues: CASSLEDIHQPQHF. The CDR3 nucleotides are TGTGCCAGCAGCTTAGAGGACATCCATCAGCCCCAGCATTTT. Looking up the rest from reference TRBV7-9 and TRBJ1-5 gives the full variable domain: DTGVSQNPRHKITKRGQNVTFRCDPISEHNRLYWYRQTLGQGPEFLTYFQNEAQLEKSRLLSDRFSAERPKGSFSTLEIQRTEQGDSAMYLCASSLEDIHQPQHFGDGTRLSIL.

This clone was seen only a few times. The chain combines TRBV5-4 with TRBJ2-7, with D possibly TRBD1 on 6 matching bases. Trimming took 1 base from V and 5 from J, leaving 13 bases between them. Germline values: CDR1 SGHNT, CDR2 YYREEE (reference sequence). This CDR3 is 14 amino acids long. CDR3 residues: CASSLPGVFDEQYF. The CDR3, as DNA: TGTGCCAGCAGCTTGCCAGGGGTTTTCGACGAGCAGTACTTC.

V and J are TRBV19 and TRBJ1-5; 10 bases agree with TRBD1. From germline, CDR1 is LNHDA and CDR2 SQIVND (reference sequence). CDR3 length equals 18 residues. The V gene end was trimmed by 1 base and the J gene end by 4 bases; junction bases not matched to a gene: 10. CDR3 sequence (DNA): TGTGCCAGTAGTATAGGAATTTGGGGGACAGGGGATAATCAGCCCCAGCATTTT. Its protein is CASSIGIWGTGDNQPQHF. Supplemented by reference TRBV19 and TRBJ1-5, the full variable domain reads DGGITQSPKYLFRKEGQNVTLSCEQNLNHDAMYWYRQDPGQGLRLIYYSQIVNDFQKGDIAEGYSVSREKKESFPLTVTSAQKNPTAFYLCASSIGIWGTGDNQPQHFGDGTRLSIL.

The chain links TRBV7-3 to TRBJ2-7, with D unresolved. Between the trimmed V and J ends, which lost 5 bases and 2 bases, there was a span of 13 bases. The CDR3 spans 14 residues. CDR1 and CDR2 (germline): SGHTA, FQGTGA. The CDR3 DNA sequence: TGTGCCAGCAGCCCAACGTCAGGCCCCTACGAGCAGTACTTC. It codes for CASSPTSGPYEQYF.